The 26 T cell receptor beta chains below all came from one sample that was sequenced in a study of T cell repertoires in cytomegalovirus infection. The antigens these receptors bind are not known. TCRdb redid the calling of the reads with MiXCR, one entry per CDR3 protein. The sample lists 150,000 or so distinct CDR3 sequences, less than 25% occurring once. The sequencing here drew on CD8+ T cells from cultured PBMCs, taken from culture after CMV antigen stimulation. The receptor set was obtained from a human donor in good health (CMV status not recorded). Some clones in this sample may be carry-over from other donors' samples.

This clonotype was detected only once. V gene TRBV11-1 combines with J gene TRBJ2-2, with 8 bases fitting TRBD1. The CDR3 is 15 residues long. The V segment lost 4 bases and the J segment 5 bases; nucleotides outside the gene matches: 6. Germline V gene lookup returns CDR1 SGHAT and CDR2 FQDESV (reference sequence). CDR3 residues: CASSSGQGPTGELFF. The CDR3 DNA follows: TGTGCCAGCAGCTCAGGACAGGGCCCTACCGGGGAGCTGTTTTTT.

This sequence joins TRBV5-6 and TRBJ2-1; D remains ambiguous. V was pared by 4 bases and J by 8 bases, with 22 bases between. CDR3 length: 16 residues. Germline lookup yields CDR1 SGHDT and CDR2 YYEEEE. The CDR3 region is CASSPLWVEQSDEQFF. The DNA for the CDR3 is TGTGCCAGCAGCCCTTTGTGGGTAGAGCAGTCAGATGAGCAGTTCTTC.

The chain joins TRBV2 to TRBJ1-1; TRBD1 matches 12 bases. Trimming at V came to 7 bases and at J to 2 bases, leaving 2 bases not matched to a gene. The germline V gene has CDR1 SNHLY and CDR2 FYNNEI. CDR3 length: 14 amino acids. CDR3: CASKGQGANTEAFF. The CDR3 nucleotides are TGTGCCAGCAAGGGACAGGGGGCTAACACTGAAGCTTTCTTT.

This clonotype turned up a few times. V is TRBV19 and J is TRBJ1-1, with 9 bases fitting TRBD1. The CDR3 spans 15 residues. The V gene end was trimmed by 5 bases and the J gene end by 0 bases; junction bases not matched to a gene: 4. Germline-derived CDR1 and CDR2 are LNHDA and SQIVND (reference sequence). The CDR3, as DNA: TGTGCCAGTAGTGCGGACAGGGGAATGAACACTGAAGCTTTCTTT. As protein: CASSADRGMNTEAFF.

This clonotype was seen a few times. The rearrangement joins TRBV4-3 to TRBJ1-1; D gene unclear. Per the germline V gene, CDR1 is LGHNA and CDR2 is YSLEER. The V end lost 2 bases, the J end lost 2 bases, and 12 bases lay between the germline ends. The CDR3 runs 15 residues. The CDR3 is CASSQLTRTNTEAFF. The CDR3 DNA reads as TGCGCCAGCAGCCAACTAACGAGGACCAACACTGAAGCTTTCTTT.

CDR3 amino acids: CASSLDREYPYEQYF. CDR3 in DNA: TGTGCCAGCAGCTTAGACAGGGAATACCCCTACGAGCAGTACTTC. The rearrangement uses TRBV7-2 and TRBJ2-7; maybe TRBD1 (6 bases). The V and J ends lost 1 base and 2 bases respectively, with 12 bases between them. The germline V gene has CDR1 SGHTA and CDR2 FQGNSA. The CDR3 has 15 residues. The full variable domain, in which reference TRBV7-2 and TRBJ2-7 provide the parts outside the CDR3, is GAGVSQSPSNKVTEKGKDVELRCDPISGHTALYWYRQSLGQGLEFLIYFQGNSAPDKSGLPSDRFSAERTGGSVSTLTIQRTQQEDSAVYLCASSLDREYPYEQYFGPGTRLTVT.

This clonotype showed up just a few times. The rearrangement links TRBV7-2 to TRBJ2-5; D possibly corresponds to TRBD2 (6 bases). The CDR3 is 14 residues long. V lost 6 bases and J 4 bases, leaving 15 bases between the germline ends. CDR1 SGHTA and CDR2 FQGNSA come from the germline V gene. The CDR3 loop is CASSGGGGVETQYF. The CDR3, as DNA: TGTGCCAGCAGTGGGGGAGGAGGGGTAGAGACCCAGTACTTC.

The chain has TRBV7-3 and TRBJ2-5; D may correspond to TRBD1 or TRBD2 (5 bases each). CDR1 is SGHTA, CDR2 FQGTGA, per germline. The CDR3 length is 16 residues. Trimming stripped 1 base from V and 2 bases from J, with 14 bases between. The CDR3 region has the DNA TGTGCCAGCAGCTTAAATCCCAGGGAGAAACAAGAGACCCAGTACTTC. Its protein product is CASSLNPREKQETQYF.

This clonotype has more than one count but fewer than ten. V usage is TRBV7-2 and J usage is TRBJ1-1, with 12 bases that match TRBD1. The CDR3 loop spans 13 amino acids. Unmatched junction bases numbered 1, after V lost 6 bases and J lost 5 bases. Germline V gene sequence: CDR1 SGHTA, CDR2 FQGNSA. CDR3 amino acids: CASRGQGATEAFF. CDR3 in DNA: TGTGCCAGCAGGGGACAGGGGGCAACTGAAGCTTTCTTT. The full variable domain, rest sourced from reference TRBV7-2 and TRBJ1-1, is GAGVSQSPSNKVTEKGKDVELRCDPISGHTALYWYRQSLGQGLEFLIYFQGNSAPDKSGLPSDRFSAERTGGSVSTLTIQRTQQEDSAVYLCASRGQGATEAFFGQGTRLTVV.

This clonotype was detected a few times. The genes are TRBV6-2 or TRBV6-3 and TRBJ2-1; D is uncertain. The V and J ends lost 0 bases and 5 bases respectively, with 2 bases between them. This CDR3 is built from 12 residues. The germline gives CDR1 MNHEY, CDR2 SVGEGT. This CDR3 reads CASSYSNNEQFF. The CDR3 DNA is TGTGCCAGCAGTTACTCTAACAATGAGCAGTTCTTC.

This clonotype was detected only a few times. The chain carries TRBV12-3 or TRBV12-4 and TRBJ2-3, with 9 bases matching TRBD2. Unmatched junction bases numbered 4, after V lost 2 bases and J lost 1 base. The CDR3 is 16 residues long. The CDR3 protein is CASSLSLAGRTDTQYF. The CDR3 region has the DNA TGTGCCAGCAGTTTATCCCTAGCGGGGCGCACAGATACGCAGTATTTT.

J is TRBJ1-2 and V is TRBV7-2; D gene ambiguous. The CDR3 is 14 residues long. CDR1 and CDR2 from the germline V gene are SGHTA and FQGNSA. Trimming cost V 4 bases and J 0 bases, with 9 bases left between them. In DNA form, the CDR3 reads TGTGCCAGCAGCTCAGGACCTCCTAACTATGGCTACACCTTC. Amino acids: CASSSGPPNYGYTF.

In its sample, this clonotype was seen a few times. V usage is TRBV5-4 and J usage is TRBJ1-2; no clear D gene. Germline assignment: CDR1 SGHNT and CDR2 YYREEE (reference sequence). Trimming shortened V by 1 base and J by 4 bases, and 11 bases separated the two germline ends. CDR3 length equals 14 residues. CDR3 in amino acids: CASSLHGSPYGYTF. DNA for the CDR3: TGTGCCAGCAGCTTGCACGGCAGCCCCTATGGCTACACCTTC.

This clonotype appeared once. The chain has TRBV27 and TRBJ1-1; D is undetermined. CDR1 and CDR2 (germline): MNHEY, SMNVEV (reference sequence). The CDR3 length is 14 residues. V was clipped by 6 bases and J by 4 bases, with 15 bases between them. CDR3 residues: CASSRSGLGTEAFF. CDR3 in DNA: TGTGCCAGCAGCCGCTCGGGGTTGGGCACTGAAGCTTTCTTT.

V usage is TRBV7-2 and J usage is TRBJ1-4, with 10 nucleotides matching TRBD1. This CDR3 has 17 residues. V shed 5 bases, J shed 8 bases, and the junction held 14 bases outside the gene matches. Germline-derived CDR1 and CDR2 are SGHTA and FQGNSA. CDR3 residues: CASSPRWDRGFEEKLFF. The CDR3 DNA is TGTGCCAGCAGCCCGCGGTGGGACAGGGGATTTGAGGAAAAACTGTTTTTT.

V is TRBV7-2 and J is TRBJ2-5, with 7 bases lining up with TRBD1. Germline lookup yields CDR1 SGHTA and CDR2 FQGNSA. After removal of 4 bases from V and 0 bases from J, the junction contained 8 bases not matched to a gene. CDR3 length: 16 residues. The CDR3 reads CASSSSGGWDQETQYF. The CDR3 DNA reads as TGTGCCAGCAGCTCTTCAGGGGGTTGGGACCAAGAGACCCAGTACTTC.

The rearrangement links TRBV7-8 to TRBJ1-3; D is possibly TRBD1 (5 bases). This CDR3 is 19 amino acids long. Germline V lookup: CDR1 SGHVS, CDR2 FQNEAQ. V lost 4 bases and J lost 0, with 22 bases in between. The CDR3 reads CASSSHNERQFISGNTIYF. The CDR3 DNA sequence: TGTGCCAGCAGCTCCCATAACGAACGACAGTTTATCTCTGGAAACACCATATATTTT.

V is TRBV19 and J is TRBJ1-2; TRBD1 matches at 7 bases. The junction had 8 bases not matched to a gene; V was cut back by 7 bases and J by 6 bases. Looked up from germline, CDR1 is LNHDA and CDR2 is SQIVND (reference sequence). The CDR3 runs to 13 residues. For the CDR3, the DNA is TGTGCCAGTACCTCGACAGGGAGGCATGGCTACACCTTC. Protein sequence: CASTSTGRHGYTF. The full variable domain, in which reference TRBV19 and TRBJ1-2 provide the parts outside the CDR3, is DGGITQSPKYLFRKEGQNVTLSCEQNLNHDAMYWYRQDPGQGLRLIYYSQIVNDFQKGDIAEGYSVSREKKESFPLTVTSAQKNPTAFYLCASTSTGRHGYTFGSGTRLTVV.

This rearrangement joins TRBV11-2 to TRBJ2-5; D is undetermined. The ends were cut back, 1 base at V and 4 bases at J, with 13 bases in the middle. The V gene's germline CDR1 is SGHAT and CDR2 FQNNGV. The CDR3 spans 15 residues. The CDR3 reads CASSLVKRRVETQYF. The DNA of the CDR3 is TGTGCCAGCAGCTTAGTTAAGCGTCGGGTAGAGACCCAGTACTTC.

This clonotype was picked up a small number of times. V usage is TRBV7-9 and J usage is TRBJ1-2, with 7 bases matching TRBD1. The CDR3 is 14 residues long. Germline V CDR1 and CDR2: SEHNR, FQNEAQ (reference sequence). With V trimmed by 5 bases and J by 5 bases, 8 bases remained unmatched. The CDR3 sequence is CASSPGQLTYGYTF. The CDR3 DNA reads TGTGCCAGCAGCCCGGGACAGCTTACGTATGGCTACACCTTC.

The gene calls are TRBV6-1 and TRBJ2-5; TRBD1 aligns across 9 bases. Germline CDR1 is MNHNS and CDR2 is SASEGT. The CDR3 consists of 16 residues. Losses at the gene ends were 5 bases for V and 5 bases for J; bases not matched to a gene: 12. The CDR3: CASSSRDREDGETQYF. The CDR3 DNA is TGTGCCAGCAGTAGCCGGGACAGGGAGGATGGCGAGACCCAGTACTTC.

V is TRBV12-3 or TRBV12-4 and J is TRBJ1-1; D remains unclear. V lost 1 base and J lost 8, with 11 bases in between. This CDR3 contains 13 residues. The CDR3 nucleotides are TGTGCCAGCAGTTTAGTGGAGCGACTAGAAGCTTTCTTT. It encodes CASSLVERLEAFF.

In this sample, this clonotype turned up a few times. This chain connects TRBV7-2 to TRBJ1-5; D unresolved. V was trimmed by 5 bases and J by 1 base, leaving 12 bases between them. The germline gives CDR1 SGHTA, CDR2 FQGNSA. The CDR3 is made up of 15 amino acids. CDR3 in amino acids: CASSPLMGSNQPQHF. As DNA, the CDR3 is TGTGCCAGCAGCCCCCTCATGGGGAGCAATCAGCCCCAGCATTTT.

This sequence joins TRBV6-2 or TRBV6-3 and TRBJ2-5, with D tentatively TRBD2 (6 bases). Germline V gives CDR1 MNHEY, CDR2 SVGEGT. Trimming took 8 bases from V and 5 from J, leaving 15 bases between them. The CDR3 contains 13 residues. The CDR3 sequence is CASQKGAGETQYF. For the CDR3, the DNA is TGTGCCAGCCAGAAAGGGGCGGGGGAGACCCAGTACTTC.

The chain carries TRBV27 and TRBJ2-5; D call uncertain. Germline CDR1 MNHEY, CDR2 SMNVEV (reference sequence). The CDR3 totals 14 residues. Trimming took off 8 bases at V and 0 bases at J, with 13 bases between the two ends. The CDR3 loop reads CASGVDVYQETQYF. In nucleotides, the CDR3 is TGTGCCAGCGGGGTTGACGTGTACCAAGAGACCCAGTACTTC.

V is TRBV2 and J is TRBJ2-2; 7 bases line up with TRBD2. Germline V CDR1 and CDR2: SNHLY, FYNNEI. The CDR3 has 16 amino acids. V lost 1 base to trimming and J lost 1 base; unmatched junction nucleotides: 3. The CDR3 nucleotides read TGTGCCAGCAGTGAAGTCGGGAGGAAGAACACCGGGGAGCTGTTTTTT. Protein sequence: CASSEVGRKNTGELFF.